Shown below are 20 T cell receptor beta chains from a single sample sequenced in a study of blood T cells in healthy people across ages. Primed by a sample-barcoded 5' primer and a J-beta primer mix, a second PCR proceeded for 7 to 11 cycles. Each CDR3 protein gets one entry after TCRdb re-called the 5' RACE reads with MiXCR. In the table there are about 600,000 distinct CDR3 sequences, less than 60% of which are singletons. The specimen was blood. The receptors here all came from an elderly man in good health.

This chain connects TRBV29-1 to TRBJ1-3; D remains unclear. The V end lost 6 bases, the J end lost 0 bases, and 12 bases lay between the germline ends. CDR1 is SQVTM and CDR2 is ANQGSEA in the germline V gene. The CDR3 spans 14 residues. The CDR3 region is CSVSAASSGNTIYF. As DNA, the CDR3 is TGCAGCGTCTCTGCAGCCAGCTCTGGAAACACCATATATTTT.

The chain employs TRBV20-1 and TRBJ2-6; no clear D. The CDR3 covers 14 residues. Germline CDR1 is DFQATT and CDR2 is SNEGSKA (reference sequence). The V end lost 0 bases, the J end lost 2 bases, and 5 bases lay between the germline ends. Here the CDR3 reads CSARDPAGANVLTF. DNA for the CDR3: TGCAGTGCTAGAGATCCAGCTGGGGCCAACGTCCTGACTTTC.

V and J are TRBV4-3 and TRBJ2-4; perhaps TRBD2 as D (5 bases). Germline values: CDR1 LGHNA, CDR2 YSLEER. The V and J ends lost 2 bases and 0 bases respectively, with 14 bases between them. The CDR3 length is 17 residues. The CDR3 is CASSQPLPREAKNIQYF. As DNA, the CDR3 is TGCGCCAGCAGCCAACCCTTACCCCGGGAAGCCAAAAACATTCAGTACTTC.

Remarks on this clonotype: A much larger clone lies one base from this, so it may be a read error. The rearrangement joins TRBV6-5 to TRBJ1-6, with D possibly matching TRBD1 (5 bases). Per germline, CDR1 MNHEY and CDR2 SVGAGI. The CDR3 covers 16 residues. The CDR3 region is CAGSRWDGTYNSPLHF. CDR3 in DNA: TGTGCCGGCAGTCGATGGGACGGAACCTATAATTCACCCCTCCACTTT.

The rearrangement joins TRBV20-1 to TRBJ2-1; 13 nucleotides agree with TRBD2. This CDR3 is built from 17 residues. V was pared by 6 bases and J by 2 bases, with 10 bases of the junction left unmatched. Germline V gives CDR1 DFQATT, CDR2 SNEGSKA (reference sequence). CDR3 nucleotides: TGCAGTGCCGTACAACTAGCGGGAGGGTACCCCTACAATGAGCAGTTCTTC. Protein sequence: CSAVQLAGGYPYNEQFF.

V and J are TRBV10-3 and TRBJ2-2; the D call may be TRBD1 or TRBD2 (5 bases each). The germline V and J ends were trimmed by 9 bases and 1 base, with 12 bases remaining between them. Germline V gives CDR1 ENHRY, CDR2 SYGVKD. CDR3 length: 14 amino acids. CDR3 sequence (DNA): TGTGCCATTTCCGGGACGGGGAACACCGGGGAGCTGTTTTTT. Translation gives CAISGTGNTGELFF.

The chain combines TRBV5-1 with TRBJ2-3, with 9 bases fitting TRBD1. This CDR3 spans 16 amino acids. CDR1 is SGHRS and CDR2 is YFSETQ in the germline V gene. J lost 0 bases, V lost 4 bases, and 6 bases had no gene match. The CDR3 here is CASSLGGQGSTDTQYF. The CDR3, as DNA: TGCGCCAGCAGCCTCGGGGGACAGGGAAGCACAGATACGCAGTATTTT.

The gene calls are TRBV15 and TRBJ2-5, with D possibly matching TRBD1 (6 bases). Germline lookup yields CDR1 LNHNV and CDR2 YYDKDF (reference sequence). Trimming removed 5 bases at V and 1 base at J, with 11 bases between. This CDR3 region has 14 residues. The CDR3 DNA is TGTGCCACCAGCTCGGGGACATCCCAAGAGACCCAGTACTTC. It is translated as CATSSGTSQETQYF. Full variable domain (missing parts from reference TRBV15 and TRBJ2-5): DAMVIQNPRYQVTQFGKPVTLSCSQTLNHNVMYWYQQKSSQAPKLLFHYYDKDFNNEADTPDNFQSRRPNTSFCFLDIRSPGLGDTAMYLCATSSGTSQETQYFGPGTRLLVL.

The chain employs TRBV18 and TRBJ2-7; TRBD2 aligns across 7 bases. The CDR3 is made up of 18 amino acids. With 2 bases clipped from V and 3 bases from J, the junction kept 16 bases outside the gene matches. Looked up from germline, CDR1 is KGHSH and CDR2 is LQKENI. CDR3 amino acids: CASSPSLQNPGLIYEQYF. The CDR3 DNA reads TGTGCCAGCTCACCATCTTTACAGAACCCGGGACTAATCTACGAGCAGTACTTC.

The genes are TRBV4-2 and TRBJ2-5; 10 nucleotides agree with TRBD2. J lost 4 bases, V lost 3 bases, and 8 bases had no gene match. The CDR3 loop spans 16 amino acids. Germline V gene data show CDR1 as LGHNA and CDR2 as YNFKEQ. CDR3 in DNA: TGTGCCAGCAGCCAGGAAAGCGGGAGGGAAAGAGAGACCCAGTACTTC. Residues: CASSQESGRERETQYF.

This clonotype has just a few counts. This rearrangement joins TRBV29-1 to TRBJ2-3; a weak D match, TRBD2 (7 bases). Trimming cost V 6 bases and J 0 bases, with 13 bases left between them. The germline V gene encodes CDR1 SQVTM and CDR2 ANQGSEA. This CDR3 region has 14 residues. Here the CDR3 reads CSVEGGDSTDTQYF. The CDR3 bases are TGCAGCGTCGAGGGGGGGGATAGCACAGATACGCAGTATTTT.

The J gene is TRBJ2-1, the V gene TRBV11-2; TRBD2 agrees at 9 bases. Germline CDR1 reads SGHAT; CDR2 reads FQNNGV. V was clipped by 1 base and J by 7 bases; unmatched bases: 5. This CDR3 is 15 amino acids long. CDR3 coding DNA: TGTGCCAGCAGCTTAGGGACTAGCGCTGGGAATGAGCAGTTCTTC. It translates to CASSLGTSAGNEQFF. Supplemented by reference TRBV11-2 and TRBJ2-1, the full variable domain reads EAGVAQSPRYKIIEKRQSVAFWCNPISGHATLYWYQQILGQGPKLLIQFQNNGVVDDSQLPKDRFSAERLKGVDSTLKIQPAKLEDSAVYLCASSLGTSAGNEQFFGPGTRLTVL.

V usage is TRBV2 and J usage is TRBJ2-1, with TRBD1 as a possible D gene (7 bases). The CDR3 covers 17 residues. CDR1 and CDR2 from the germline V gene are SNHLY and FYNNEI. Deletions cut 3 bases from V and 3 bases from J, with 18 bases between. Here the CDR3 reads CASSEEGARVGYNEQFF. The CDR3 bases are TGTGCCAGCAGTGAGGAGGGGGCCCGGGTCGGCTACAATGAGCAGTTCTTC.

This clonotype was counted a single time. Compared with germline, one end of the junction differs, possibly owing to a read error. V gene TRBV28 combines with J gene TRBJ1-2; TRBD1 aligns across 8 bases. Germline loops: CDR1 MDHEN, CDR2 SYDVKM. The CDR3 covers 15 residues. CDR3 region: CTSSPRQGFVYGYTF. Here the CDR3 DNA reads TGTACCAGCAGTCCCCGACAGGGGTTTGTCTATGGCTACACCTTC.

CDR3 protein: CASSYAPNNEQFF. In DNA, the CDR3 is TGTGCCAGCAGTTACGCCCCTAACAATGAGCAGTTCTTC. The chain links TRBV6-6 to TRBJ2-1; no clear D. The V gene's germline CDR1 is MNHNY and CDR2 SVGAGI (reference sequence). The CDR3 is made up of 13 amino acids. The germline V and J ends were trimmed by 2 bases and 5 bases, with 7 bases remaining between them.

The rearrangement joins TRBV9 to TRBJ1-2; D unclear. V lost 0 bases to trimming and J lost 2 bases, with 11 bases between them. The CDR3 totals 15 residues. In germline, CDR1 is SGDLS, CDR2 YYNGEE. CDR3 coding DNA: TGTGCCAGCAGCGTAGCTGCAGGAACAAACTATGGCTACACCTTC. Its protein is CASSVAAGTNYGYTF. The entire variable domain, with the rest obtained from reference TRBV9 and TRBJ1-2, is as follows: DSGVTQTPKHLITATGQRVTLRCSPRSGDLSVYWYQQSLDQGLQFLIQYYNGEERAKGNILERFSAQQFPDLHSELNLSSLELGDSALYFCASSVAAGTNYGYTFGSGTRLTVV.

This chain links TRBV20-1 with TRBJ2-7, with a weak D call TRBD1 (5 bases). Germline-derived CDR1 and CDR2 are DFQATT and SNEGSKA (reference sequence). V was trimmed by 5 bases and J by 7 bases, leaving 24 bases between them. CDR3 length equals 15 residues. DNA of the CDR3: TGCAGTGCTCCCCATGGGGCTCCCTCCTACAATGAGCAGTACTTC. It yields the protein CSAPHGAPSYNEQYF.

Details on this clonotype: The junction and the germline gene differ at one end; a read error may be behind it. The rearrangement links TRBV14 to TRBJ1-2; 7 nucleotides line up with TRBD1. There are 13 residues in the CDR3. Per germline, CDR1 SGHDN and CDR2 FVKESK. In nucleotides, the CDR3 is TGTGCCAGCAGCCTAGGACAGGCCTATGGCTACGCCTTC. Its protein is CASSLGQAYGYAF.

The chain links TRBV7-2 to TRBJ2-3; D is perhaps TRBD2 (6 bases). Trimming left V 4 bases short and J 2 bases short, with 16 bases between. Per the germline V gene, CDR1 is SGHTA and CDR2 is FQGNSA. The CDR3 spans 16 residues. Written as DNA, the CDR3 is TGTGCCAGCAGCTCGGGACTTCAGTCCCCCACAGATACGCAGTATTTT. It codes for CASSSGLQSPTDTQYF.

CDR3 sequence reads: CASSQGLLETQYF. CDR3 bases: TGCGCCAGCAGCCAAGGTCTTTTGGAGACCCAGTACTTC. The chain uses TRBV4-1 and TRBJ2-5; D is unclear. The CDR3 extends over 13 amino acids. V lost 1 base to trimming and J lost 5 bases, with 8 bases between them. Germline V gene lookup returns CDR1 MGHRA and CDR2 YSYEKL.